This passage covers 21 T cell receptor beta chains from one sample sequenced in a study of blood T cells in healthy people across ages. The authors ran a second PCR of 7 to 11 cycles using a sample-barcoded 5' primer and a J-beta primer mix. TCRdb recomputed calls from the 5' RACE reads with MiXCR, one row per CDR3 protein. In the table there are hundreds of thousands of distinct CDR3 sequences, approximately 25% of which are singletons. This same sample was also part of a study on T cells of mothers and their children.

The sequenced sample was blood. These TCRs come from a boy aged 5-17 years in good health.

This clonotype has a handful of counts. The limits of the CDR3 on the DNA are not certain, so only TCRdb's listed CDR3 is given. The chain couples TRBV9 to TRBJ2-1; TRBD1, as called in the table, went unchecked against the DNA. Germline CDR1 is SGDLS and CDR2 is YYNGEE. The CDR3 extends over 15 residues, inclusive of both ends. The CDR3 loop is CASSVGVGTVETRYF.

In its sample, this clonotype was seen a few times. The CDR3 region is CASSSRGRDSYYEQYF. The CDR3 bases are TGTGCCAGCAGCTCGCGGGGCCGGGACAGTTACTACGAGCAGTACTTC. J is TRBJ2-7 and V is TRBV11-2; perhaps TRBD1 as D (7 bases). The V and J ends lost 4 bases and 3 bases respectively, with 19 bases between them. The CDR3 sequence is 16 residues long. Germline loops: CDR1 SGHAT, CDR2 FQNNGV.

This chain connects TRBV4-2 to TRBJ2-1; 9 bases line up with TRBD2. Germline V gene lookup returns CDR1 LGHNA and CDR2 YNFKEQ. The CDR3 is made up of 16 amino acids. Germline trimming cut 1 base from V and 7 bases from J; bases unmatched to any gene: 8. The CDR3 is CASSQVSGSVGNEQFF. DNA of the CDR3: TGTGCCAGCAGCCAAGTTAGCGGGAGCGTGGGAAATGAGCAGTTCTTC.

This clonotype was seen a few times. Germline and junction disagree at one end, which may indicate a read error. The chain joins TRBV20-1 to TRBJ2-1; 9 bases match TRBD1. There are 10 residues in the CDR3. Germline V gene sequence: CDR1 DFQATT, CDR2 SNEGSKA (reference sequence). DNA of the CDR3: TGCAGTGCCCCTAGGGACAGGGAAATCTTC. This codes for CSAPRDREIF.

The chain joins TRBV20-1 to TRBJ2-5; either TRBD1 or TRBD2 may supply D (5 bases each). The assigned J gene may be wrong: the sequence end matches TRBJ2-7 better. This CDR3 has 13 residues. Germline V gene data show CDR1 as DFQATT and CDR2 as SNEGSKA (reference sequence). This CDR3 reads CSALRDGRYEQYF. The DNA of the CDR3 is TGCAGTGCTCTCAGGGACGGTAGATACGAGCAGTACTTC.

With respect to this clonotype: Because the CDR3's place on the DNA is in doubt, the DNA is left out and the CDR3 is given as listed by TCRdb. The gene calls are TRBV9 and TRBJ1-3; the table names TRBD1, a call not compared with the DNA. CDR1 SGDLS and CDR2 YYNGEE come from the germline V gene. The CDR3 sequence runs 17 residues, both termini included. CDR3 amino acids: CASSASFFGQGGNTIYF.

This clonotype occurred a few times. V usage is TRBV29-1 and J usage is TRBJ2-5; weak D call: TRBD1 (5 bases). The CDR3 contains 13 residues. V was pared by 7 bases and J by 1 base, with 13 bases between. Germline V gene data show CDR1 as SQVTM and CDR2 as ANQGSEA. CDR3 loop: CSAHLTVQETQYF. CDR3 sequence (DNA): TGCAGCGCTCACCTGACAGTCCAAGAGACCCAGTACTTC. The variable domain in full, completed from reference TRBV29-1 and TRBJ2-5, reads SAVISQKPSRDICQRGTSLTIQCQVDSQVTMMFWYRQQPGQSLTLIATANQGSEATYESGFVIDKFPISRPNLTFSTLTVSNMSPEDSSIYLCSAHLTVQETQYFGPGTRLLVL.

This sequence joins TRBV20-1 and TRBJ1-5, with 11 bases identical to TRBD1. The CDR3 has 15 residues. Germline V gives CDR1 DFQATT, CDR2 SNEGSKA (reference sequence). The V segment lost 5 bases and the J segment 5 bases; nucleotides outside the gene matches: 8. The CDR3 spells CSAYPGTGGDQPQHF. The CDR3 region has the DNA TGCAGTGCTTACCCCGGGACAGGGGGGGATCAGCCCCAGCATTTT.

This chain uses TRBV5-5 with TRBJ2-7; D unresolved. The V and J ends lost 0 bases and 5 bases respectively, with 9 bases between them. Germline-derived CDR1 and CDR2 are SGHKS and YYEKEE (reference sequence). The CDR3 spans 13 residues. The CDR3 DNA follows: TGTGCCAGCAGCTTGGGACACTTTAACGAGCAGTACTTC. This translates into CASSLGHFNEQYF.

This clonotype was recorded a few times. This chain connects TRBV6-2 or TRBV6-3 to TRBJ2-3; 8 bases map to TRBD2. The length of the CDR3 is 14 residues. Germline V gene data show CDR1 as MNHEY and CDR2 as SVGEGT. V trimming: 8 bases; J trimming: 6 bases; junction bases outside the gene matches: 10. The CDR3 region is CASLERGRADTQYF. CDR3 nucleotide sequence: TGTGCCAGCTTGGAGCGGGGGAGAGCGGATACGCAGTATTTT.

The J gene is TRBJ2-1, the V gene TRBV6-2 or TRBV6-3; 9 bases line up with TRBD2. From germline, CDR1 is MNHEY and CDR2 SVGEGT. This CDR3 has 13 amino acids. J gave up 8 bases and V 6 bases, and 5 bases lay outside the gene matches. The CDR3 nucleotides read TGTGCCAGCAGGCCTAGCGGGGAGGATGAGCAGTTCTTC. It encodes CASRPSGEDEQFF.

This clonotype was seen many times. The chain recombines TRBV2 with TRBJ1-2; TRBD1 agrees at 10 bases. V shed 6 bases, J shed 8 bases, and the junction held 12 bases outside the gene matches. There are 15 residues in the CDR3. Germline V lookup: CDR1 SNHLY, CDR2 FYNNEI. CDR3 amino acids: CASRFSGQGMRGYTF. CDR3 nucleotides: TGTGCCAGCAGGTTTTCGGGACAGGGGATGCGCGGCTACACCTTC.

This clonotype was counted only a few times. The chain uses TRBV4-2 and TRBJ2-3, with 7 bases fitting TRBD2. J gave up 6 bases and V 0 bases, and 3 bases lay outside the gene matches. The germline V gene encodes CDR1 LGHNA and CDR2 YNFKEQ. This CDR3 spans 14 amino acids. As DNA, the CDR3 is TGTGCCAGCAGCCAAGATCAACTAGCGGATACGCAGTATTTT. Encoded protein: CASSQDQLADTQYF.

DNA of the CDR3: TGTGCCAGCAGCCCCGGGCCATCCGGGTTGGGGGAGCTGTTTTTT. The encoded protein is CASSPGPSGLGELFF. The rearrangement uses TRBV7-2 and TRBJ2-2; no definite D call. CDR1 SGHTA and CDR2 FQGNSA come from the germline V gene. V gave up 5 bases and J gave up 8 bases, with 18 bases separating them. This CDR3 region has 15 residues.

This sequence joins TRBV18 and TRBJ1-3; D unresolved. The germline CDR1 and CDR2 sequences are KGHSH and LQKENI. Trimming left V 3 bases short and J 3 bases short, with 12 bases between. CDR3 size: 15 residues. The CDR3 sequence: CASSPREHFGNTIYF. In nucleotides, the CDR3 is TGTGCCAGCTCACCTCGGGAACATTTTGGAAACACCATATATTTT.

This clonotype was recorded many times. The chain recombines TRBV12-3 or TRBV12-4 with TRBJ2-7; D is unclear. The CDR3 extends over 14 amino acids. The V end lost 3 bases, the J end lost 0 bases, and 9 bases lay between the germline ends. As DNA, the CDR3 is TGTGCCAGCAGTTTTTTAGGATCCTCCTACGAGCAGTACTTC. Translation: CASSFLGSSYEQYF.

The CDR3 coding sequence is TGCAGCGTTGTTGAAGGGGGGTCCTACGAGCAGTACTTC. It encodes CSVVEGGSYEQYF. V and J are TRBV29-1 and TRBJ2-7, with D tentatively TRBD1 or TRBD2 (6 bases each). CDR1 is SQVTM, CDR2 ANQGSEA, per germline. This CDR3 comprises 13 residues. The V and J ends lost 4 bases and 1 base respectively, with 11 bases between them.

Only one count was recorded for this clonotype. CDR3 DNA sequence: TGCGCCACCTTTGAAGAAAAGCGGGAGCTCTACGAGCAGTACTTC. Amino acid sequence: CATFEEKRELYEQYF. The rearrangement links TRBV5-1 to TRBJ2-5, with 8 bases that match TRBD2. The J call may be mistaken, given a closer DNA end match to TRBJ2-7. Germline V gene data show CDR1 as SGHRS and CDR2 as YFSETQ. The CDR3 extends over 15 amino acids.

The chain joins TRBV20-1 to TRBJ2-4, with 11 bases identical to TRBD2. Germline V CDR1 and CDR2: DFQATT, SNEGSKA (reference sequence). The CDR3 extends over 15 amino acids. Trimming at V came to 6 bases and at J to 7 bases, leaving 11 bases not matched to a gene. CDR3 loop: CSAIAGGATGNIQYF. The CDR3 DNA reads TGCAGTGCGATAGCGGGGGGGGCCACGGGGAACATTCAGTACTTC.

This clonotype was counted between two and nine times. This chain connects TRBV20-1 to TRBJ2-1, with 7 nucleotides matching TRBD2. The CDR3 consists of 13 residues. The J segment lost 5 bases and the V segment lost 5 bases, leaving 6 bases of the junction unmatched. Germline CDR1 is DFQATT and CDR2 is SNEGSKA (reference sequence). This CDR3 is CSAGGRADNEQFF. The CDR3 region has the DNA TGCAGTGCTGGGGGGAGGGCCGACAATGAGCAGTTCTTC.

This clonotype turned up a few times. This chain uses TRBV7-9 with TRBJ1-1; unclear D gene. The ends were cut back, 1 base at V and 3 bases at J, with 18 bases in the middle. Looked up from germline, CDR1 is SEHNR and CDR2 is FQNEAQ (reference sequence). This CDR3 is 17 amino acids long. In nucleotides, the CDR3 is TGTGCCAGCAGCTTAGGCACCTATAAGGCTGATTACACTGAAGCTTTCTTT. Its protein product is CASSLGTYKADYTEAFF.